This TCR beta chain was captured in a study of T cells in Graves' hyperthyroidism and ophthalmopathy. This clonotype was picked up a small number of times. The CDR3 is 14 residues long. The germline V gene has CDR1 ENHRY and CDR2 SYGVKD. V was trimmed by 4 bases and J by 6 bases, leaving 15 bases between them. Using RNA transcripts as the source, TCR beta CDR3 regions were amplified. During a first-round RT-PCR of the TCR CDR3, the HTBI primer set was used. TCRdb ran MiXCR on the multiplex PCR reads and lists one entry per CDR3 protein. The sample lists 210,000 or so distinct CDR3 sequences, roughly 17% occurring once.

Input material: blood. V is TRBV10-3 and J is TRBJ1-1; possibly TRBD1 for D (5 bases). This TCR was recovered from a man in his forties or fifties with Graves' hyperthyroidism. CDR3: CAISVSSGLAEAFF. The CDR3 nucleotides read TGTGCCATCAGTGTGTCGTCAGGGCTGGCTGAAGCTTTCTTT.